The 21 T cell receptor beta chains reported below all come from one sample, sequenced in a study of T cell responses to AZD1222 COVID-19 vaccine. TCRdb's table, derived via immunoSEQ multiplex PCR, lists solely in-frame clones and lacks some. In the table there are 250,000 to 300,000 clones, almost 95% of which are singletons. Source: peripheral blood, taken 28 days after the second AZD1222 dose. These receptors were collected from an adult who received the AZD1222 COVID-19 vaccine.

The J gene is TRBJ1-2, the V gene TRBV15; the D gene is possibly TRBD1 (6 bases). V was clipped by 1 base and J by 8 bases, with 8 bases between them. The germline V gene has CDR1 LNHNV and CDR2 YYDKDF (reference sequence). The CDR3 is 12 residues long. This CDR3 is CATSRAGAGYTF. The CDR3 DNA reads TGTGCCACCAGCAGAGCAGGGGCGGGCTACACCTTC.

The rearrangement uses TRBV27 and TRBJ1-6; TRBD1 aligns across 8 bases. The trim removed 2 bases at V and 9 bases at J, leaving 3 bases unmatched. Germline V CDR1 and CDR2: MNHEY, SMNVEV (reference sequence). The CDR3 is 14 residues long. DNA of the CDR3: TGTGCCAGCAGTTTAGACAGGGGTTCTTCACCCCTCCACTTT. It is translated as CASSLDRGSSPLHF.

The gene calls are TRBV5-6 and TRBJ1-6, with 9 bases identical to TRBD1. The germline V gene encodes CDR1 SGHDT and CDR2 YYEEEE. Trimming cost V 4 bases and J 10 bases; bases outside gene matches: 6. CDR3 size: 14 residues. The CDR3, as DNA: TGTGCCAGCAGCCCGCCGGGACAGGGATCACCCCTCCACTTT. It encodes CASSPPGQGSPLHF.

The V and J genes are TRBV5-1 and TRBJ1-6, with D possibly matching TRBD1 (6 bases). Looked up from germline, CDR1 is SGHRS and CDR2 is YFSETQ. The CDR3 loop spans 16 amino acids. V was trimmed by 2 bases and J by 5 bases, leaving 14 bases between them. The CDR3 region has the DNA TGCGCCAGCAGCTTCGGGGGCATAAGGGATAATTCACCCCTCCACTTT. This encodes CASSFGGIRDNSPLHF.

About this clone: Possible read error: a much larger clone is one base away. The V and J genes are TRBV28 and TRBJ1-1, with D unresolved. This CDR3 is built from 11 residues. The germline V gene encodes CDR1 MDHEN and CDR2 SYDVKM. Trimming cost V 6 bases and J 1 base, with 3 bases left between them. Here the CDR3 DNA reads TGTGCCAGCAGGGGGAACACTGAAGCTTTCTTT. Its protein is CASRGNTEAFF.

This clone appeared once. This rearrangement joins TRBV12-3 or TRBV12-4 to TRBJ1-2, with unresolved D. Trimming stripped 6 bases from V and 0 bases from J, with 5 bases between. This CDR3 is 12 amino acids long. The CDR3 DNA reads TGTGCCAGCAGAACAGCTAACTATGGCTACACCTTC. Its translation is CASRTANYGYTF.

The gene calls are TRBV5-5 and TRBJ1-2, with a tentative D call TRBD1 (6 bases). V lost 1 base, J lost 3 bases, and 13 bases lay in between. Germline lookup yields CDR1 SGHKS and CDR2 YYEKEE (reference sequence). CDR3 length: 15 amino acids. The CDR3 loop reads CASSLKLGADYGYTF. CDR3 DNA: TGTGCCAGCAGCTTGAAATTGGGGGCCGACTATGGCTACACCTTC.

This chain joins TRBV7-9 and TRBJ1-5; D perhaps matches TRBD1 (5 bases). This CDR3 comprises 13 residues. From germline, CDR1 is SEHNR and CDR2 FQNEAQ (reference sequence). Trimming took 5 bases from V and 7 from J, leaving 12 bases between them. DNA for the CDR3: TGTGCCAGCAGCGGCAGGGATGGGCAGCCCCAGCATTTT. Translation: CASSGRDGQPQHF.

The chain combines TRBV9 with TRBJ2-7; maybe TRBD2 (5 bases). V lost 3 bases to trimming and J lost 3 bases, with 13 bases between them. The CDR3 runs to 14 residues. Germline V gene sequence: CDR1 SGDLS, CDR2 YYNGEE. The CDR3 DNA reads as TGTGCCAGCAGCGCCTCGGGTGGGAGCTACGAGCAGTACTTC. Translated: CASSASGGSYEQYF.

This clone was counted between two and nine times. The J gene is TRBJ2-7, the V gene TRBV7-2, with 7 bases aligning to TRBD2. The CDR3 spans 15 residues. Germline V gives CDR1 SGHTA, CDR2 FQGNSA. Trimming took 4 bases from V and 3 from J; bases not matched to a gene: 9. In DNA form, the CDR3 reads TGTGCCAGCAGCTCCCTCGGGGGGAGCGGCTACGAGCAGTACTTC. It translates to CASSSLGGSGYEQYF.

The chain joins TRBV4-1 to TRBJ1-1; possibly TRBD1 for D (5 bases). The germline V and J ends were trimmed by 3 bases and 2 bases, with 16 bases remaining between them. The CDR3 has 16 amino acids. Germline CDR1 MGHRA, CDR2 YSYEKL. The chain's CDR3 is CASSHPLGRTNTEAFF. CDR3 in DNA: TGCGCCAGCAGCCACCCGTTAGGGAGGACAAACACTGAAGCTTTCTTT.

CDR3 in DNA: TGTGCCAGCAGGCCACGGAGTGAGACCCAGTACTTC. This translates into CASRPRSETQYF. This sequence joins TRBV12-3 or TRBV12-4 and TRBJ2-5, with no clear D. The CDR3 is 12 residues long. V gave up 6 bases and J gave up 5 bases, with 10 bases separating them.

This clone came up once. The V gene is TRBV7-9, the J gene TRBJ2-1, with 12 bases lining up with TRBD2. The CDR3 has 16 residues. CDR1 and CDR2 (germline): SEHNR, FQNEAQ (reference sequence). V shed 4 bases and J 7 bases; nucleotides not matched to a gene: 8. CDR3 amino acids: CASSSTTSGGSNEQFF. The DNA for the CDR3 is TGTGCCAGCAGCTCAACGACTAGCGGGGGCTCTAATGAGCAGTTCTTC.

The rearrangement joins TRBV5-1 to TRBJ1-2, with D possibly matching TRBD1 (6 bases). The CDR3 covers 12 residues. Germline V lookup: CDR1 SGHRS, CDR2 YFSETQ. Between the trimmed V and J ends, which lost 4 bases and 3 bases, there was a span of 7 bases. CDR3 nucleotides: TGCGCCAGCAGCGAGGGGGACTATGGCTACACCTTC. The encoded protein is CASSEGDYGYTF.

This chain connects TRBV5-1 to TRBJ2-3, with D uncertain. Trimming left V 1 base short and J 2 bases short, with 8 bases between. This CDR3 has 14 residues. Germline V gives CDR1 SGHRS, CDR2 YFSETQ. CDR3 DNA sequence: TGCGCCAGCAGCTTGAGTAGCTCCACAGATACGCAGTATTTT. Translation gives CASSLSSSTDTQYF.

This clone was picked up one time. The genes are TRBV2 and TRBJ1-5; no clear D gene. Germline lookup yields CDR1 SNHLY and CDR2 FYNNEI. The CDR3 consists of 14 residues. V was shortened by 0 bases and J by 7 bases, with 10 bases between the two germline ends. CDR3 DNA sequence: TGTGCCAGCAGTGAAGCACGGGGTTCCCAGCCCCAGCATTTT. Its protein product is CASSEARGSQPQHF.

The gene calls are TRBV6-5 and TRBJ1-5, with a possible D match to TRBD1 (6 bases). CDR1 and CDR2 (germline): MNHEY, SVGAGI. V lost 6 bases, J lost 2 bases, and 14 bases lay in between. CDR3 length: 15 residues. The CDR3 reads CASRGGGAGNQPQHF. CDR3 nucleotide sequence: TGTGCCAGCAGGGGTGGGGGGGCCGGCAATCAGCCCCAGCATTTT.

The chain links TRBV6-5 to TRBJ1-5; TRBD1 might be the D (5 bases). CDR3 length: 14 amino acids. V was trimmed by 7 bases and J by 7 bases, leaving 17 bases between them. Germline V gene data show CDR1 as MNHEY and CDR2 as SVGAGI. The CDR3 DNA reads as TGTGCCAGCACCGAAGGTGGGGGGGGACAGCCCCAGCATTTT. It is translated as CASTEGGGGQPQHF.

Only one count was recorded for this clone. The chain links TRBV28 to TRBJ2-1, with a possible D match to TRBD1 (7 bases). Trimming took off 6 bases at V and 10 bases at J, with 16 bases between the two ends. The germline V gene encodes CDR1 MDHEN and CDR2 SYDVKM. The length of the CDR3 is 13 residues. CDR3 in amino acids: CASRPQGGGEQFF. DNA of the CDR3: TGTGCCAGCAGACCCCAGGGGGGCGGCGAGCAGTTCTTC.

The rearrangement uses TRBV27 and TRBJ2-7, with 7 bases aligning to TRBD2. Germline CDR1 is MNHEY and CDR2 is SMNVEV (reference sequence). V trimming: 6 bases; J trimming: 0 bases; junction bases outside the gene matches: 8. CDR3 length: 15 amino acids. The CDR3 sequence is CASSPFAGVSYEQYF. In DNA form, the CDR3 reads TGTGCCAGCAGCCCTTTCGCGGGAGTCTCCTACGAGCAGTACTTC.

This sequence joins TRBV9 and TRBJ1-4; possible D gene TRBD1, 5 bases. V lost 0 bases, J lost 8 bases, and 11 bases lay in between. Germline V gene data show CDR1 as SGDLS and CDR2 as YYNGEE. CDR3 length equals 14 residues. As DNA, the CDR3 is TGTGCCAGCAGCGTAGGTCAGGGAAACGAAAAACTGTTTTTT. Residues: CASSVGQGNEKLFF.